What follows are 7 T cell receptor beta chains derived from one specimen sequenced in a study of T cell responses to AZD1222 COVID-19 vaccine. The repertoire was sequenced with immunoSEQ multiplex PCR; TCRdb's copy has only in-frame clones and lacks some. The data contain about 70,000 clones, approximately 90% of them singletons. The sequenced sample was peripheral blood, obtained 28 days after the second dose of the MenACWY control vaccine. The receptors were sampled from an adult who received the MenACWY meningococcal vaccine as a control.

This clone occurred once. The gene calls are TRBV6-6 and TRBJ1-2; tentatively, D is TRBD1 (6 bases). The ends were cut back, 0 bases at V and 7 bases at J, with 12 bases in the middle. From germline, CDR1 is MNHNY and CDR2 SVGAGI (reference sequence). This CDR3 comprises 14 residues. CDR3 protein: CASSYSAGEVGYTF. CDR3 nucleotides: TGTGCCAGCAGTTACTCCGCAGGGGAAGTTGGCTACACCTTC.

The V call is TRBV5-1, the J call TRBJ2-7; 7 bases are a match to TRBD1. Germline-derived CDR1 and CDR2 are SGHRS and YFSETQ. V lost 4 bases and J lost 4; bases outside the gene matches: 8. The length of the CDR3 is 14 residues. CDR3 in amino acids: CASSRTGGRYEQYF. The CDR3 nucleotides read TGCGCCAGCAGCCGGACAGGAGGAAGGTACGAGCAGTACTTC.

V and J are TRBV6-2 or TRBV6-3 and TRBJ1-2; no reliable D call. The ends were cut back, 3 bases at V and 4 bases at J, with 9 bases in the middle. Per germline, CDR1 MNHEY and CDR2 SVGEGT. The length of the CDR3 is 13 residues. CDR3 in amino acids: CASSYLSGYGYTF. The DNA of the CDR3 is TGTGCCAGCAGTTATCTTTCGGGCTATGGCTACACCTTC.

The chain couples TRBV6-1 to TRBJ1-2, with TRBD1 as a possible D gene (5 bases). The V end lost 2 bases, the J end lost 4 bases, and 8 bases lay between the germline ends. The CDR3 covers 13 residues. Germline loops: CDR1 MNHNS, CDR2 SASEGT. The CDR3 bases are TGTGCCAGCAGTGAATGGGGCGCCTATGGCTACACCTTC. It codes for CASSEWGAYGYTF.

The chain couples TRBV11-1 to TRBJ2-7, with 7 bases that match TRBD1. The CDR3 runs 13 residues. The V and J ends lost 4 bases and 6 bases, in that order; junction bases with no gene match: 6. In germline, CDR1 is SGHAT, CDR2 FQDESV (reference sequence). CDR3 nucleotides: TGTGCCAGCAGCTCCACAGGGGCGAGCGAGCAGTACTTC. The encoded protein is CASSSTGASEQYF.

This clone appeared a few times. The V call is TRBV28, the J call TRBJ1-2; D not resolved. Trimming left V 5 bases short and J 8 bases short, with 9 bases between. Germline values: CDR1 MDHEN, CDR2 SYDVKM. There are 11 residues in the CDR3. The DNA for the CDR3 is TGTGCCAGCAGTCTGGGCTGGGGCTACACCTTC. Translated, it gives CASSLGWGYTF.

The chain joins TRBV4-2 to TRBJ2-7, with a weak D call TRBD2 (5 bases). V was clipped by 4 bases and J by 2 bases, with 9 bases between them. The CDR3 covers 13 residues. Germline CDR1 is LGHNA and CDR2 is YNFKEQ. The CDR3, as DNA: TGTGCCAGCAGCCCTCCCGGGGCCTACGAGCAGTACTTC. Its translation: CASSPPGAYEQYF.